This entry lists 5 T cell receptor beta chains sequenced from one sample in a study of CD8 T cells in ankylosing spondylitis. TCRdb recomputed calls from the 5' RACE reads with MiXCR, one row per CDR3 protein. The data contain approximately 220,000 distinct CDR3 sequences, 20% to 30% of them singletons. Sequencing was done on a sample of blood, either unsorted or a sorted T cell fraction (not recorded which). The receptors come from a male donor with ankylosing spondylitis or in good health (not recorded which).

This clonotype was picked up many times. The chain is built from TRBV4-3 and TRBJ2-7; 7 bases match TRBD2. This CDR3 has 15 residues. Trimming removed 1 base from V and 0 bases from J; junction bases left unmatched: 3. CDR1 LGHNA and CDR2 YSLEER come from the germline V gene. Here the CDR3 DNA reads TGCGCCAGCAGCCAAGCTCTAGCGGCCTCCTACGAGCAGTACTTC. This gives the protein CASSQALAASYEQYF.

This clonotype appeared a few times. V usage is TRBV18 and J usage is TRBJ1-5; 7 positions agree with TRBD1. The CDR3 covers 14 residues. V shed 3 bases, J shed 5 bases, and the junction held 4 bases outside the gene matches. The germline CDR1 and CDR2 sequences are KGHSH and LQKENI. CDR3 nucleotides: TGTGCCAGCTCACCCGGGACAGATTATCAGCCCCAGCATTTT. Its translation: CASSPGTDYQPQHF.

The sample holds a few counts of this clonotype. The chain has TRBV20-1 and TRBJ2-3; D remains ambiguous. V was pared by 3 bases and J by 3 bases, with 13 bases between. Germline CDR1 reads DFQATT; CDR2 reads SNEGSKA (reference sequence). The CDR3 has 14 amino acids. CDR3 sequence reads: CSASQKSGTDTQYF. CDR3 nucleotide sequence: TGCAGTGCTAGCCAGAAGAGTGGGACAGATACGCAGTATTTT.

At least ten counts were recorded for this clonotype. The rearrangement uses TRBV7-9 and TRBJ2-4; D remains unclear. V was trimmed by 5 bases and J by 0 bases, leaving 11 bases between them. This CDR3 comprises 15 residues. Looked up from germline, CDR1 is SEHNR and CDR2 is FQNEAQ (reference sequence). CDR3: CASSASITAKNIQYF. In DNA, the CDR3 is TGTGCCAGCAGCGCCAGTATCACAGCCAAAAACATTCAGTACTTC.

This clonotype was seen ten or more times. The genes are TRBV20-1 and TRBJ2-1; D possibly matches TRBD1 or TRBD2 (7 bases each). Trimming cost V 4 bases and J 7 bases, with 23 bases left between them. Germline CDR1 is DFQATT and CDR2 is SNEGSKA (reference sequence). The CDR3 runs 16 residues. CDR3 protein: CSANRGDSGNLNEQFF. Written as DNA, the CDR3 is TGCAGTGCTAACAGGGGAGACAGCGGGAACCTGAATGAGCAGTTCTTC.